This T cell receptor (beta chain) was identified during a study of low-dose radiotherapy and immunotherapy resistance in tumors. Study-wide background: Cohort 1 got 0.5 Gy per fraction every 2 weeks, 6.5 Gy in total. Daily, from cycle 1 day 1 and for four cycles, patients took oral aspirin 300 mg.

CDR3 length equals 15 residues. V shed 5 bases, J shed 7 bases, and the junction held 11 bases outside the gene matches. Germline V lookup: CDR1 MNHEY, CDR2 SVGAGI. This sample's time point: before trial treatment. Each donor was administered nivolumab, ipilimumab, aspirin, low-dose cyclophosphamide and low-dose radiotherapy. Alpha- and beta-chain coverage of first-strand cDNA came from TRAV- and TRBV-specific primers. A constant-region primer paired with the V-primer adapter amplified TCRs over about 19 PCR cycles. In TCRdb, the reads were re-called with MiXCR into one record per CDR3 protein. The table has tens of thousands of distinct CDR3 sequences, roughly 31% seen once. In regard to this clonotype: One base separates it from a far larger clone, so it is likely a read error.

V is TRBV6-5 and J is TRBJ2-7, with 10 bases identical to TRBD1. The TCR comes from a female donor with ovarian cancer. Specimen: PBMCs, collected before treatment. For the CDR3, the DNA is TGTGCCAGCAGTGGGACAGGGGCTATCTACAATGAGCAGTACTTC. Translated: CASSGTGAIYNEQYF.